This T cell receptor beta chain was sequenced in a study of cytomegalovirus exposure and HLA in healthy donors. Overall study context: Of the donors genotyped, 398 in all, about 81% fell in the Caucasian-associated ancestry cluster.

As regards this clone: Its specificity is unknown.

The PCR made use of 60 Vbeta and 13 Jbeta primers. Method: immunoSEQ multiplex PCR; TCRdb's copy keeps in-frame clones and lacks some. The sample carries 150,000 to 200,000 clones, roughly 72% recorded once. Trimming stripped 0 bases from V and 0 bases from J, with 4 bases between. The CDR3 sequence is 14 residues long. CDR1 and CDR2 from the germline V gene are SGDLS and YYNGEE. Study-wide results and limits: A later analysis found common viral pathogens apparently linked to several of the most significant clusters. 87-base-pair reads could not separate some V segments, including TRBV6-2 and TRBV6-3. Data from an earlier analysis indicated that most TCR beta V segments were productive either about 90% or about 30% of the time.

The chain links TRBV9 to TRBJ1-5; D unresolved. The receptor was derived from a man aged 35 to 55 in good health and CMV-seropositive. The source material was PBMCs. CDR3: CASSVGSSNQPQHF. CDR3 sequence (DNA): TGTGCCAGCAGCGTAGGGAGTAGCAATCAGCCCCAGCATTTT.